This T cell receptor beta chain was identified during a study of blood T cell repertoires in COVID-19 (dated by TCRdb to 2018 to 2020). Background for the entire study: Collaborator samples came from the United States, Italy and Spain and covered acute and convalescent phases of COVID-19. The prospective study material was composed of cDNA or gDNA derived from T cells, B-cell-depleted T cells, or PBMCs. Deeply sampled blood TCRbeta repertoires from subjects exposed to, actively infected with, or recovered from COVID-19 were included in the dataset. The repertoires were made available in a free public database intended to serve as a resource for research on the immune response to SARS-CoV-2. Samples came from the ongoing ImmuneRACE study (first 160 participants) plus 1,254 subjects from 6 global collaborators. A de-identified subject ID, COVID-19 status, age in years and sex were almost always included in the sample metadata. Where available, HLA class I and class II types were obtained from metadata supplied by the sample provider rather than from assay-based typing. Results the study describes overall, beyond this receptor: The quantity of clinical and demographic metadata differed by source and by participant and was supplied without curation.

Collaborating institutions collected whole blood in K2EDTA tubes following their own protocols. Collaborator samples were shipped for TCRbeta analysis as frozen whole blood, isolated PBMCs, or DNA extracted from either sample type. TCRbeta CDR3 regions were amplified from genomic DNA by means of the immunoSEQ Assay, a bias-controlled multiplex PCR. The paper's processing steps were these. Nucleated cell counts per sample were estimated from amplification of reference gene primers within the assay. To quantify the absolute abundance of each unique TCRbeta CDR3 rearrangement, sequence reads were collapsed and filtered. For each sample, productive Simpson clonality was calculated as the square root of Simpson's diversity index over productive rearrangements. This immuneACCESS table, as held by TCRdb, lists in-frame sequences with V and J called but not all clones. Of the missing ones, under half trace to an unresolved V gene in checked studies; the others have no known cause. The DNA gave D and trimming, while V, J and clone size come from that table. Recorded for this sample are about 41,000 clones; around nine tenths of them occurred a single time. The ten largest clones represent approximately 4.6% of the sample.

This clone was counted a few times. Its antigen is still unknown. No clone much larger than this one lies a single base away; base qualities are absent. For CDR1 and CDR2, the germline V gene (reference sequence) lists LGHDT and YNNKEL. The CDR3, cysteine through phenylalanine, is 16 amino acids long. The CDR3 DNA has 48 bases and is translated from base 1. Relative to germline, V is 5 bases shorter and J is 5 bases shorter, with 21 bases between their ends. The chain links TRBV3-1 (or the pseudogene TRBV3-2) with TRBJ1-2; the D segment could be TRBD1, given 6 matching bases. The sequence was obtained from a man in his 60s with acute or convalescent COVID-19. What was sequenced was peripheral blood. The DNA sequence is as follows: TGTGCCAGCAGCTTCGAAAGGGGGGGTGAAGTATATGGCTACACCTTC. Translated, this is CASSFERGGEVYGYTF.